The source of this T cell receptor beta chain is a study of cytomegalovirus exposure and HLA in healthy donors. With respect to this clone: Antigen unknown.

With 60 Vbeta and 13 Jbeta primers, the PCR was carried out. Profiling relied on immunoSEQ multiplex PCR, and the TCRdb table lists in-frame clones only, not all of them. The sample shows 150,000 to 200,000 clones, around 78% of them seen only once. Study-wide findings and caveats: It was reported that TCR beta sequences correctly inferred the HLA-A and HLA-B alleles for most subjects.

The germline V gene encodes CDR1 SGHTA and CDR2 FQGNSA. The CDR3 consists of 13 residues. Losses at the gene ends were 6 bases for V and 5 bases for J; bases not matched to a gene: 6. The receptor's source is a man younger than 40 in good health and CMV-seronegative. The specimen sequenced was PBMCs. V gene TRBV7-2 combines with J gene TRBJ1-2, with 7 bases fitting TRBD1. The CDR3 is CASSLQGGYGYTF. The DNA for the CDR3 is TGTGCCAGCAGTCTCCAGGGGGGATATGGCTACACCTTC. Looking up the rest from reference TRBV7-2 and TRBJ1-2 gives the full variable domain: GAGVSQSPSNKVTEKGKDVELRCDPISGHTALYWYRQSLGQGLEFLIYFQGNSAPDKSGLPSDRFSAERTGGSVSTLTIQRTQQEDSAVYLCASSLQGGYGYTFGSGTRLTVV.